This T cell receptor beta chain was retrieved from a study of blood T cell repertoires in COVID-19. As for the study in general: Both acute and convalescent COVID-19 samples were obtained from the United States, Italy and Spain. From T cells, B-cell-depleted T cells, or PBMCs came the material, which was cDNA or gDNA.

CDR3 length: 15 amino acids. V lost 1 base and J lost 3; bases outside the gene matches: 2. Germline V CDR1 and CDR2: SGHRS, YFSETQ. Method: immunoSEQ multiplex PCR; TCRdb's copy keeps in-frame clones and lacks some. The table lists 350,000 or so clones, around four fifths of them singletons, with 2.5% to 3% in the top ten. This TCR derives from a man aged 25-45 years with active or convalescent COVID-19. The sequencing input was peripheral blood. This chain joins TRBV5-1 and TRBJ2-2, with TRBD2 identical over 8 bases. The CDR3 loop reads CASSLSGGDTGELFF. CDR3 DNA sequence: TGCGCCAGCAGCTTGAGCGGGGGTGACACCGGGGAGCTGTTTTTT.